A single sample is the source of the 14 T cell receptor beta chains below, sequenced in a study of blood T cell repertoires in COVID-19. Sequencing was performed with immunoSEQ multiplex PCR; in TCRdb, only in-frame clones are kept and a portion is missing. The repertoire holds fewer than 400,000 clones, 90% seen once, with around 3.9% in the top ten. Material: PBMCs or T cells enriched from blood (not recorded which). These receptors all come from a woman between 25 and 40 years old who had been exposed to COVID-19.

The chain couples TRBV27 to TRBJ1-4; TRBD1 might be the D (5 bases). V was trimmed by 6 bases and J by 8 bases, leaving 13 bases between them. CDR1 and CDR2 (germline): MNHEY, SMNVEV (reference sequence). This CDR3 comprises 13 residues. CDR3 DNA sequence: TGTGCCAGCAGCCGGCAGGGAAGGGAAAAACTGTTTTTT. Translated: CASSRQGREKLFF.

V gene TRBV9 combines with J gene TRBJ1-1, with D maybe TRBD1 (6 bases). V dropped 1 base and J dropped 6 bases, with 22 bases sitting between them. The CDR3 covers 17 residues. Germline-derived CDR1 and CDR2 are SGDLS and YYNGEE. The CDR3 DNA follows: TGTGCCAGCAGCGTACTAGATCGATCAGGGGCGGGGGCTGAAGCTTTCTTT. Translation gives CASSVLDRSGAGAEAFF.

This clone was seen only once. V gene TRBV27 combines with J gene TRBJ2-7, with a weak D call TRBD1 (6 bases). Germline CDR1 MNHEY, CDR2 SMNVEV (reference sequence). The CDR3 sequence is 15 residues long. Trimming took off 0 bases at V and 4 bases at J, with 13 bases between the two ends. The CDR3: CASSLSESRGYEQYF. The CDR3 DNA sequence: TGTGCCAGCAGTTTATCCGAATCCAGGGGATACGAGCAGTACTTC.

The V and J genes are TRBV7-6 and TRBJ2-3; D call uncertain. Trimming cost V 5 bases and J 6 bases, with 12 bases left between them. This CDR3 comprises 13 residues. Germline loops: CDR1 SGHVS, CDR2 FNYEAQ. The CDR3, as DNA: TGTGCCAGCAGCCAAACCATCCGGGATACGCAGTATTTT. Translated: CASSQTIRDTQYF.

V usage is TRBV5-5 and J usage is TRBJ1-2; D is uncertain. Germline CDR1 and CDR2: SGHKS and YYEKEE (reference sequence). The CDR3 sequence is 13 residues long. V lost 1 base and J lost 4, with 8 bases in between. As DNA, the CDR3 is TGTGCCAGCAGCTTGACATCTGGCTATGGCTACACCTTC. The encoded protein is CASSLTSGYGYTF.

CDR3 in DNA: TGTGCCAGCAGTGAATGGTCGGAGGGGAGCACAGATACGCAGTATTTT. It yields the protein CASSEWSEGSTDTQYF. This chain links TRBV6-1 with TRBJ2-3; tentatively, D is TRBD2 (6 bases). The CDR3 is made up of 16 amino acids. The germline CDR1 and CDR2 sequences are MNHNS and SASEGT. The V gene lost 2 bases and the J gene lost 0 bases, with 12 bases spanning the gap.

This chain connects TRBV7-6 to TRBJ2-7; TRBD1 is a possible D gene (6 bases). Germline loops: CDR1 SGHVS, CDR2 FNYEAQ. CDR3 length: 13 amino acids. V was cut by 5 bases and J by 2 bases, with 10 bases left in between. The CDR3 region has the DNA TGTGCCAGCAGCGGGGGACAAACCTACGAGCAGTACTTC. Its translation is CASSGGQTYEQYF.

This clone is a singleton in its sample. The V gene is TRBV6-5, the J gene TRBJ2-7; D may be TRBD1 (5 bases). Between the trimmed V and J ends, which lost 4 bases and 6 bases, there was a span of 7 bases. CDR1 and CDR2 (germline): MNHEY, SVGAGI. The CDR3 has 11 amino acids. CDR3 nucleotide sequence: TGTGCCAGCAGTTCAGGGTCCGAGCAGTACTTC. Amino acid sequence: CASSSGSEQYF.

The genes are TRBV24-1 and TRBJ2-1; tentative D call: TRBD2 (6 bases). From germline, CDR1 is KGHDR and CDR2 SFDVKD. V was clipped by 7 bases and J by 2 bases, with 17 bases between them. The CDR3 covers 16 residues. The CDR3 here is CATSQYIRGTYNEQFF. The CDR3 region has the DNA TGTGCCACCAGCCAGTATATTCGGGGGACCTACAATGAGCAGTTCTTC.

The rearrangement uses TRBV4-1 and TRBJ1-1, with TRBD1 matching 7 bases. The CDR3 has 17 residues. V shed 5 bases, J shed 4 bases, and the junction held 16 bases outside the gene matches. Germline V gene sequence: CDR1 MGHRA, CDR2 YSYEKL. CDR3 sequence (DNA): TGCGCCAGCAGCGGCACTACAGGGGTTTTAATCGGCACTGAAGCTTTCTTT. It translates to CASSGTTGVLIGTEAFF.

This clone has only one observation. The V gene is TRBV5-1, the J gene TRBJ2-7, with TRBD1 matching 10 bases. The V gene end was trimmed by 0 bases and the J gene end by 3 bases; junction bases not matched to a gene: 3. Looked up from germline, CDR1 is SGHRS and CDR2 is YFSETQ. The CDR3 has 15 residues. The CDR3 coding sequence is TGCGCCAGCAGCTTGGGGACAGGGGGAAACTACGAGCAGTACTTC. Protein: CASSLGTGGNYEQYF.

DNA for the CDR3: TGCAGCGTAAACAGGGGGAGCACCGGGGAGCTGTTTTTT. Its protein product is CSVNRGSTGELFF. V usage is TRBV29-1 and J usage is TRBJ2-2; TRBD1 aligns across 8 bases. This CDR3 is built from 13 residues. Germline CDR1 reads SQVTM; CDR2 reads ANQGSEA. The junction had 4 bases not matched to a gene; V was cut back by 6 bases and J by 4 bases.

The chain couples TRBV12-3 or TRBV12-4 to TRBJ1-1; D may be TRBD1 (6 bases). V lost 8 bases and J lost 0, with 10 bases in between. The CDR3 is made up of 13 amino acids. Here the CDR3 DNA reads TGTGCCAGCGGGGGGGCAATGAACACTGAAGCTTTCTTT. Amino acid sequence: CASGGAMNTEAFF.

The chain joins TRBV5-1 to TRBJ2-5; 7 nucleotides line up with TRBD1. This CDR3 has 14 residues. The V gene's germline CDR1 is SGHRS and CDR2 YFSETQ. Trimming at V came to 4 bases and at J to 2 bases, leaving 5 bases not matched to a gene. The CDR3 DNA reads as TGCGCCAGCAGCATGGGACAGACTCAAGAGACCCAGTACTTC. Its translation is CASSMGQTQETQYF.